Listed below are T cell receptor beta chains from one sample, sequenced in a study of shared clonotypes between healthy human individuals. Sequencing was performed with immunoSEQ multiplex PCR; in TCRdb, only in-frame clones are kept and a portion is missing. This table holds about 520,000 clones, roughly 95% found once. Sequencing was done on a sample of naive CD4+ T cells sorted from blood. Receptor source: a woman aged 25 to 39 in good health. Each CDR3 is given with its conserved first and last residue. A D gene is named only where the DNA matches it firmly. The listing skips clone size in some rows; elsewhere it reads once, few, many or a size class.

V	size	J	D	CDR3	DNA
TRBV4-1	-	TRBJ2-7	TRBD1	CASSQEPTGGRQYF	TGCGCCAGCAGCCAGGAGCCCACAGGGGGGAGGCAGTACTTC
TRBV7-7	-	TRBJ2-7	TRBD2	CASSLSLAGGIYEQYF	TGTGCCAGCAGCTTATCTCTAGCGGGAGGCATATACGAGCAGTACTTC
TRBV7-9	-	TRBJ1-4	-	CASSLPNEKLFF	TGTGCCAGCAGCTTACCTAATGAAAAACTGTTTTTT
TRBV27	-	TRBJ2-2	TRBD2	CASSLSNGGSTGELFF	TGTGCCAGCAGTTTATCGAACGGCGGGAGCACCGGGGAGCTGTTTTTT
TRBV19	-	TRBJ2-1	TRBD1	CASSAPGTGAEFF	TGTGCCAGTAGTGCCCCCGGGACAGGGGCCGAGTTCTTC
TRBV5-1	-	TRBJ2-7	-	CASSLQGGLYYEQYF	TGCGCCAGCAGCTTACAGGGAGGTCTGTACTACGAGCAGTACTTC
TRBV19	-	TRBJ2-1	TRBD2	CASSTIRAGVSYNEQFF	TGTGCCAGTAGCACGATAAGAGCGGGAGTCTCCTACAATGAGCAGTTCTTC
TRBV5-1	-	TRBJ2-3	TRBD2	CASSAPLAGAIDTQYF	TGCGCCAGCAGCGCGCCGCTGGCGGGAGCGATAGATACGCAGTATTTT
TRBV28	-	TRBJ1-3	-	CASSQQGAGNTIYF	TGTGCCAGCAGCCAACAGGGTGCTGGAAACACCATATATTTT
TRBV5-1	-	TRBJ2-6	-	CASSLAAGTGANVLTF	TGCGCCAGCAGCTTGGCGGCGGGGACTGGGGCCAACGTCCTGACTTTC
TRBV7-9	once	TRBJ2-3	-	CASSFSARTDTQYF	TGTGCCAGCAGCTTTAGTGCCCGCACAGATACGCAGTATTTT
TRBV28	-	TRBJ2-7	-	CASSYSVTYEQYF	TGTGCCAGCTCTTACAGCGTCACCTACGAGCAGTACTTC
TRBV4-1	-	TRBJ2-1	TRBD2	CASSPGTSEYNEQFF	TGCGCCAGCAGCCCTGGGACTAGCGAGTACAATGAGCAGTTCTTC
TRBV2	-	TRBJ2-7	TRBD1	CASSPSPGTGVPEQYF	TGTGCCAGCAGTCCCTCTCCCGGGACAGGGGTCCCCGAGCAGTACTTC
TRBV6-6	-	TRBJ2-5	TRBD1	CASRKDRSRETQYF	TGTGCCAGCAGAAAGGACAGGTCCCGGGAGACCCAGTACTTC
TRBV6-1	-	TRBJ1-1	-	CASTRATGGTEAFF	TGTGCCAGTACAAGAGCGACCGGTGGGACTGAAGCTTTCTTT
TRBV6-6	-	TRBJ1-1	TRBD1	CASRPGTGGITEAFF	TGTGCCAGCAGACCAGGGACAGGGGGAATCACTGAAGCTTTCTTT
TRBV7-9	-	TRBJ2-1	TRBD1	CARAGGSYNEQFF	TGTGCCAGGGCAGGGGGTTCCTACAATGAGCAGTTCTTC
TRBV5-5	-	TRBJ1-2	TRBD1	CASSPGQLLYGYTF	TGTGCCAGCAGCCCGGGACAGCTCCTGTATGGCTACACCTTC
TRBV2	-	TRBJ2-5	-	CASSVGKRVKETQYF	TGTGCCAGCAGTGTAGGGAAACGAGTTAAAGAGACCCAGTACTTC
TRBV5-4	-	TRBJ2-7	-	CASSFGGLNEQYF	TGTGCCAGCAGCTTCGGCGGCCTAAACGAGCAGTACTTC
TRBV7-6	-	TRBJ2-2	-	CASSLGPGELFF	TGTGCCAGCAGCTTAGGGCCCGGGGAGCTGTTTTTT
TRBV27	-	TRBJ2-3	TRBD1	CASSGQGFGRIGTDTQYF	TGTGCCAGCAGCGGACAGGGTTTCGGTAGGATCGGCACAGATACGCAGTATTTT